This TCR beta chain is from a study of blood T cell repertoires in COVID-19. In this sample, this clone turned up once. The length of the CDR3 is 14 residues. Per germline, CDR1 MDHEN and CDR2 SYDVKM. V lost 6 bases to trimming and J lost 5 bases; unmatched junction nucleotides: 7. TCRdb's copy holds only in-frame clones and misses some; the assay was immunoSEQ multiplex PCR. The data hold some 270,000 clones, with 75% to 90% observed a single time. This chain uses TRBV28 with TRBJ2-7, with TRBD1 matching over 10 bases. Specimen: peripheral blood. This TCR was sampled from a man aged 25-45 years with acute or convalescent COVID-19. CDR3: CASRKAGTGDEQYF. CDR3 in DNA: TGTGCCAGCAGAAAAGCCGGGACAGGGGACGAGCAGTACTTC.